The T cell receptor beta chain under discussion was sequenced for a study of cytomegalovirus exposure and HLA in healthy donors. Study-wide results and caveats: Compared with the approximately 700-donor mean, an Asian-associated ancestry cluster reportedly had fewer N-insertions, according to a later analysis. Later on, an analysis showed TCR association rates differing by HLA locus, with DRB1 the most and HLA-C the fewest. Most sequenced TCRs were rare (though some public TCRs occurred in many donors).

PCR involved 60 Vbeta and 13 Jbeta primers. Clones were sequenced by immunoSEQ multiplex PCR, and TCRdb holds only the in-frame ones, with some missing. The sample has about 160,000 clones; around 76% are singletons. A note on this clone: Its antigen is still unknown.

Material: PBMCs. This clonotype originated in a girl aged 10 to 17 in good health and CMV-seropositive.

CDR3: CASSLGGGQPQHF. The CDR3 DNA follows: TGTGCCAGCAGTTTGGGGGGTGGGCAGCCCCAGCATTTT. This chain links TRBV6-5 with TRBJ1-5, with D possibly TRBD1 on 5 matching bases. CDR3 length: 13 amino acids. Trimming pared 4 bases from V and 7 bases from J, leaving 11 bases between. Germline V gives CDR1 MNHEY, CDR2 SVGAGI.